This T cell receptor (beta chain) was sequenced for a study of T cells in localized non-small cell lung cancer (TCRdb year 2020). In terms of the full investigation: The study analyzed T cell repertoires of roughly 220 early-stage NSCLC patients, comparing tumors and uninvolved tumor-adjacent lungs. Of the NSCLC patients, about 130 were male and some 97 were female, and the mean age was approximately 64 years. All 250 or so NSCLC patients in the cohort were treatment-naive and had localized lung tumors that were resected. Overall study outcomes, separate from this receptor: Longer overall survival was associated with higher T cell density in blood, whereas shorter survival was associated with higher clonality in adjacent lung. Uninvolved tumor-adjacent lung showed the highest T cell clonality, higher than tumor, which suggests more focused antigenic responses in the uninvolved tumor-adjacent lung. A median of about 55 of the top 100 tumor clones were detected in paired uninvolved adjacent lung, and some 29 of these tumor clones were also found among the top 100 clones of the paired uninvolved adjacent lung. Because multi-region tumor sequencing was not done, intratumor heterogeneity could not be ruled out. Since the design was exploratory, TCR variables were selected using unadjusted p-values with no false-discovery rate correction.

The immunoSEQ Assay was used to sequence TCR beta CDR3 regions from DNA. Per the source publication's procedure: T cell density was computed as TCR beta template counts normalized to usable DNA estimated by amplifying housekeeping genes. Richness was estimated with the preseqR package, extrapolating to 400,000 templates for PBMC samples and 120,000 templates for tissue samples. Clonality was defined as one minus Pielou's evenness. Differential abundance testing on productive amino-acid clonotypes, with a minimum total count of 5 and an alpha of 0.1, was used to identify tissue-enriched TCRs. Repertoire overlap between compartments was quantified with the Jaccard Index and Morisita Overlap Index. GLIPH grouped TCR beta CDR3s together with public tetramer-defined viral CDR3s, and a viral motif had to include at least three viral sequences and show V-gene enrichment. TCRdb's version of the immuneACCESS table is confined to in-frame rearrangements and falls short of the full clone set. An unresolved V gene accounts for under half of the shortfall where checked; the remainder is of unknown origin. Clone size and V and J calls were adopted from that table, with D and trimming inferred from the DNA. Recorded for this sample are under 30,000 clones; less than 90% of them occurred a single time. 13% to 15% of the sample is in the top ten clones.

CDR1 and CDR2 were assigned from the germline V gene (reference sequence) as LNHNV and YYDKDF. The CDR3 holds 17 amino acids from the cysteine to the phenylalanine. Just CDR3 DNA is preserved here, 51 bases in frame from base 1. V loses 1 base of germline sequence and J loses 2 bases, and the interval between the two ends is 17 bases. A remark on this clone: Its cognate antigen has yet to be identified. There are no base qualities to consult, and no much larger clone falls within one base.

At diagnosis, peripheral blood, uninvolved tumor-adjacent lung and tumor were collected and stored as a combination of fresh-frozen and FFPE material. Blood samples were analyzed as peripheral blood mononuclear cells for TCR repertoire profiling. The clonotype comes from a female donor older than 55 with stage I lung adenocarcinoma. Specimen: peripheral blood, collected before any cancer treatment. Here the chain combines TRBV15 and TRBJ2-5; the D gene is not confidently resolved. The CDR3 protein is CATSRGASRAFQETQYF. The DNA reads TGTGCCACCAGCAGAGGGGCGTCACGGGCCTTTCAAGAGACCCAGTACTTC. The full variable domain, completed from the reference TRBV15 and TRBJ2-5 proteins outside the CDR3, reads DAMVIQNPRYQVTQFGKPVTLSCSQTLNHNVMYWYQQKSSQAPKLLFHYYDKDFNNEADTPDNFQSRRPNTSFCFLDIRSPGLGDTAMYLCATSRGASRAFQETQYFGPGTRLLVL.